Presented here are 27 T cell receptor beta chains from one specimen sequenced in a study of T-cell reconstitution after alpha-beta-depleted transplantation in children. It was with unique molecular identifiers that the TCRbeta library was prepared. TCRdb re-derived calls from the PCR reads in MiXCR, one entry per CDR3 protein. Of 200,000 or so distinct CDR3 sequences listed, about 6% are singletons. Specimen: PBMCs, collected before TCRalphabeta/CD19-depleted stem cell transplant. The source is a girl under three years old with combined immunodeficiency, due to receive a stem cell transplant.

This clonotype was counted many times. The chain combines TRBV6-1 with TRBJ1-5; the match to TRBD1 covers 9 bases. V shed 4 bases, J shed 2 bases, and the junction held 3 bases outside the gene matches. CDR1 and CDR2 from the germline V gene are MNHNS and SASEGT. The CDR3 is made up of 15 amino acids. CDR3 amino acids: CASSVTGGGNQPQHF. CDR3 bases: TGTGCCAGCAGTGTGACAGGGGGTGGCAATCAGCCCCAGCATTTT.

This clonotype has a handful of counts. The chain carries TRBV20-1 and TRBJ1-2; D unresolved. CDR3 length: 13 residues. Germline V CDR1 and CDR2: DFQATT, SNEGSKA (reference sequence). Trimming pared 3 bases from V and 8 bases from J, leaving 16 bases between. The CDR3 sequence: CSARDPLVGGYTF. The DNA for the CDR3 is TGCAGTGCTAGGGACCCACTTGTCGGGGGCTACACCTTC.

This clonotype was seen many times. The rearrangement links TRBV6-5 to TRBJ2-1; 9 bases line up with TRBD1. V shed 8 bases and J 0 bases; nucleotides not matched to a gene: 17. Germline CDR1 is MNHEY and CDR2 is SVGAGI. The CDR3 is made up of 19 amino acids. CDR3 DNA: TGTGCCAGCCGCAGATCCGGGACAGGGACCTATTTCTCCTACAATGAGCAGTTCTTC. Translating it yields CASRRSGTGTYFSYNEQFF.

This clonotype was observed at least ten times. This chain links TRBV20-1 with TRBJ1-1; no clear D. The CDR3 is made up of 13 amino acids. V dropped 2 bases and J dropped 0 bases, with 7 bases sitting between them. Per germline, CDR1 DFQATT and CDR2 SNEGSKA (reference sequence). The CDR3 DNA sequence: TGCAGTGCTAGACGTTCCATGAACACTGAAGCTTTCTTT. Its protein is CSARRSMNTEAFF.

This clonotype was counted ten times or more. J is TRBJ2-7 and V is TRBV9; 13 bases are a match to TRBD2. Germline CDR1 is SGDLS and CDR2 is YYNGEE. V was pared by 2 bases and J by 3 bases, with 5 bases of the junction left unmatched. The CDR3 spans 16 residues. CDR3 sequence: CASSVGLAGAIYEQYF. CDR3 DNA sequence: TGTGCCAGCAGCGTCGGACTAGCGGGGGCGATCTACGAGCAGTACTTC. Full variable domain (remainder filled in from reference TRBV9 and TRBJ2-7): DSGVTQTPKHLITATGQRVTLRCSPRSGDLSVYWYQQSLDQGLQFLIQYYNGEERAKGNILERFSAQQFPDLHSELNLSSLELGDSALYFCASSVGLAGAIYEQYFGPGTRLTVT.

The chain combines TRBV5-1 with TRBJ2-2, with D perhaps TRBD1 (5 bases). The CDR3 is 15 amino acids. Trimming pared 4 bases from V and 4 bases from J, leaving 14 bases between. Germline V gene data show CDR1 as SGHRS and CDR2 as YFSETQ. The DNA of the CDR3 is TGCGCCAGCAGCCTACTTTGGACATCCACCGGGGAGCTGTTTTTT. Translating gives CASSLLWTSTGELFF.

This clonotype was seen repeatedly, ten times or more. The V gene is TRBV4-3, the J gene TRBJ2-7; TRBD2 aligns across 11 bases. CDR1 is LGHNA and CDR2 is YSLEER in the germline V gene. The CDR3 loop spans 17 amino acids. Trimming took 3 bases from V and 3 from J; bases not matched to a gene: 10. This CDR3 reads CASSHQSGTSGFYEQYF. The CDR3 coding sequence is TGCGCCAGCAGCCACCAATCCGGGACTAGCGGTTTCTACGAGCAGTACTTC.

This clonotype was counted at least ten times. V usage is TRBV7-8 and J usage is TRBJ2-5; D is uncertain. This CDR3 contains 14 residues. The V gene's germline CDR1 is SGHVS and CDR2 FQNEAQ. Trimming left V 1 base short and J 2 bases short, with 8 bases between. CDR3 loop: CASSLGNSQETQYF. CDR3 DNA sequence: TGTGCCAGCAGCTTAGGTAACAGTCAAGAGACCCAGTACTTC.

There are many counts of this clonotype. This chain uses TRBV15 with TRBJ1-3; D gene ambiguous. V was pared by 0 bases and J by 0 bases, with 9 bases between. CDR3 length: 16 amino acids. CDR1 and CDR2 from the germline V gene are LNHNV and YYDKDF (reference sequence). CDR3 protein: CATSRESGLSGNTIYF. In DNA form, the CDR3 reads TGTGCCACCAGCAGAGAGAGTGGACTCTCTGGAAACACCATATATTTT.

This clonotype occurred many times. The chain combines TRBV29-1 with TRBJ2-7, with 11 bases lining up with TRBD1. Germline CDR1 and CDR2: SQVTM and ANQGSEA. The V and J ends lost 3 bases and 4 bases, in that order; junction bases with no gene match: 14. This CDR3 spans 17 amino acids. The CDR3 here is CSVEILYRTGGGYEQYF. CDR3 nucleotide sequence: TGCAGCGTTGAGATCCTTTATCGGACAGGGGGCGGTTACGAGCAGTACTTC.

In this sample, this clonotype turned up many times. The CDR3 spells CSVGANDRFLYEQYF. CDR3 in DNA: TGCAGCGTTGGGGCGAACGACAGGTTCCTCTACGAGCAGTACTTC. The chain couples TRBV29-1 to TRBJ2-7, with TRBD1 as a possible D gene (6 bases). The V and J ends lost 4 bases and 3 bases respectively, with 19 bases between them. The CDR3 spans 15 residues. The germline V gene encodes CDR1 SQVTM and CDR2 ANQGSEA.

This rearrangement joins TRBV12-3 or TRBV12-4 to TRBJ1-1; D is undetermined. V was shortened by 2 bases and J by 0 bases, with 10 bases between the two germline ends. The CDR3 consists of 15 residues. The CDR3 nucleotides read TGTGCCAGCAGTTTATCGGCAGCCATGAACACTGAAGCTTTCTTT. Translation: CASSLSAAMNTEAFF.

This clonotype was recorded at least ten times. The chain uses TRBV6-2 or TRBV6-3 and TRBJ2-7; TRBD2 might be the D (6 bases). The CDR3 is 13 residues long. Per germline, CDR1 MNHEY and CDR2 SVGEGT. The ends were cut back, 7 bases at V and 0 bases at J, with 10 bases in the middle. CDR3 DNA: TGTGCCAGCAAAGGGACTTTCTCCTACGAGCAGTACTTC. Its protein product is CASKGTFSYEQYF.

This clonotype has a count of ten or more. The chain carries TRBV29-1 and TRBJ2-7; D gene unclear. The CDR3 runs to 13 residues. Germline CDR1 is SQVTM and CDR2 is ANQGSEA. V shed 4 bases and J shed 2 bases, with 12 bases lying between them. The CDR3: CSVVGKRTYEQYF. The CDR3 nucleotides read TGCAGCGTTGTAGGGAAAAGGACCTACGAGCAGTACTTC.

This clonotype was seen repeatedly, ten times or more. The genes are TRBV11-3 and TRBJ2-1; the D gene is possibly TRBD2 (6 bases). The CDR3 consists of 16 residues. Trimming left V 1 base short and J 7 bases short, with 17 bases between. The germline gives CDR1 SGHNT, CDR2 YENEEA. The CDR3 loop reads CASSLALVAESNEQFF. The CDR3 bases are TGTGCCAGCAGCTTAGCGTTGGTAGCGGAATCGAATGAGCAGTTCTTC.

At least ten counts were recorded for this clonotype. V is TRBV7-9 and J is TRBJ1-1, with 7 bases that match TRBD1. CDR1 is SEHNR and CDR2 is FQNEAQ in the germline V gene (reference sequence). The CDR3 has 15 residues. The junction had 8 bases not matched to a gene; V was cut back by 7 bases and J by 0 bases. The CDR3 loop is CASTGTAQMNTEAFF. CDR3 DNA: TGTGCCAGCACCGGGACAGCCCAAATGAACACTGAAGCTTTCTTT.

This clonotype was seen ten or more times. The chain recombines TRBV28 with TRBJ2-3, with 9 bases identical to TRBD1. Trimming took 6 bases from V and 7 from J; bases not matched to a gene: 8. This CDR3 comprises 14 residues. The germline CDR1 and CDR2 sequences are MDHEN and SYDVKM. CDR3 bases: TGTGCCAGCAGAACAGGGGGCGGCCTCAATACGCAGTATTTT. This encodes CASRTGGGLNTQYF.

Turning to this clonotype: Compared with germline, one end of the junction differs, possibly owing to a read error. The J gene is TRBJ2-7, the V gene TRBV28, with TRBD1 matching 7 bases. Germline CDR1 is MDHEN and CDR2 is SYDVKM. This CDR3 is built from 14 residues. CDR3 in amino acids: CASSFRDRSYEEYF. The CDR3 coding sequence is TGTGCCAGCAGTTTCCGGGACAGAAGTTACGAGGAGTACTTC.

This clonotype was seen ten or more times. The V and J genes are TRBV9 and TRBJ1-1; 8 nucleotides match TRBD1. Trimming took 3 bases from V and 5 from J; bases not matched to a gene: 9. The V gene's germline CDR1 is SGDLS and CDR2 YYNGEE. The CDR3 consists of 15 residues. CDR3 in amino acids: CASSASGQGGTEAFF. As DNA, the CDR3 is TGTGCCAGCAGCGCTTCAGGACAGGGTGGGACTGAAGCTTTCTTT.

This clonotype was counted many times. This sequence joins TRBV28 and TRBJ2-7; D is ambiguous. Germline V gene data show CDR1 as MDHEN and CDR2 as SYDVKM. This CDR3 spans 18 amino acids. The ends were cut back, 7 bases at V and 0 bases at J, with 25 bases in the middle. This CDR3 reads CASTPQGSLGMPSYEQYF. CDR3 nucleotide sequence: TGTGCCAGCACTCCCCAAGGGTCTCTGGGCATGCCCTCCTACGAGCAGTACTTC.

This clonotype was recorded many times. The chain employs TRBV21-1 and TRBJ2-1; TRBD2 is the table's D call, not checked against the DNA. TRBV21-1 constitutes a pseudogene. The CDR3 spans 16 residues. The CDR3, as DNA: TGTGCCAGCACTCGACCACTAGCGGGAGTCGGAAATGAGCAGTTCTTC. It encodes CASTRPLAGVGNEQFF.

This clonotype showed up many times. The chain couples TRBV7-2 to TRBJ2-3; 8 bases map to TRBD2. CDR3 size: 16 residues. Germline V lookup: CDR1 SGHTA, CDR2 FQGNSA. The trim removed 1 base at V and 6 bases at J, leaving 9 bases unmatched. The CDR3 here is CASSLGAGVPLDTQYF. As DNA, the CDR3 is TGTGCCAGCAGCTTAGGAGCGGGAGTCCCCTTGGATACGCAGTATTTT.

This clonotype was picked up many times. CDR3 in DNA: TGCAGTGCTACAGGATTGAGTGAAGCTTTCTTT. Translation gives CSATGLSEAFF. The chain recombines TRBV20-1 with TRBJ1-1, with D unresolved. The CDR3 totals 11 residues. In germline, CDR1 is DFQATT, CDR2 SNEGSKA (reference sequence). Trimming left V 4 bases short and J 7 bases short, with 10 bases between.

This clonotype has ten or more counts. The V and J genes are TRBV29-1 and TRBJ1-5; 8 bases are shared with TRBD1. Germline V gives CDR1 SQVTM, CDR2 ANQGSEA. The CDR3 has 13 amino acids. The trim removed 5 bases at V and 1 base at J, leaving 1 base unmatched. The CDR3 nucleotides read TGCAGCGTTCAGGGGGCGAGCAATCAGCCCCAGCATTTT. Encoded protein: CSVQGASNQPQHF.

This clonotype was seen many times. This rearrangement joins TRBV20-1 to TRBJ2-3; D possibly corresponds to TRBD2 (5 bases). The germline gives CDR1 DFQATT, CDR2 SNEGSKA (reference sequence). The V gene lost 3 bases and the J gene lost 2 bases, with 12 bases spanning the gap. CDR3 length equals 14 residues. The CDR3 DNA reads as TGCAGTGCTAGTGTTCGGGGTCTCACAGATACGCAGTATTTT. This translates into CSASVRGLTDTQYF.

This clonotype was found many times. This sequence joins TRBV29-1 and TRBJ1-2; unclear D gene. The CDR3 sequence is 11 residues long. CDR1 and CDR2 from the germline V gene are SQVTM and ANQGSEA. V shed 6 bases and J shed 4 bases, with 9 bases lying between them. For the CDR3, the DNA is TGCAGCGTCCCGTGGGGCTATGGCTACACCTTC. Its protein is CSVPWGYGYTF.

This clonotype occurred many times. V is TRBV7-9 and J is TRBJ1-2; D is uncertain. This CDR3 spans 12 amino acids. The V gene lost 5 bases and the J gene lost 4 bases, with 8 bases spanning the gap. Germline V gives CDR1 SEHNR, CDR2 FQNEAQ (reference sequence). The CDR3 region is CASSPWVYGYTF. DNA of the CDR3: TGTGCCAGCAGCCCTTGGGTCTATGGCTACACCTTC.